The T cell receptor beta chain described here comes from a study of technical replicates of blood from a few donors. The CDR3 extends over 14 amino acids. Deletions cut 0 bases from V and 4 bases from J, with 10 bases between. Germline loops: CDR1 SGDLS, CDR2 YYNGEE. Method: immunoSEQ multiplex PCR; TCRdb's copy keeps in-frame clones and lacks some. The sample lists about 75,000 clones, about 91% occurring once. The sequencing sample was made of T cells isolated from PBMCs. This chain uses TRBV9 with TRBJ1-1, with a possible D match to TRBD1 (6 bases). The sequence derives from a human donor in good health. The CDR3 reads CASSVGSRGTEAFF. The CDR3 DNA sequence: TGTGCCAGCAGCGTAGGGAGCAGGGGCACTGAAGCTTTCTTT.